These 31 T cell receptor beta chains were sequenced from one sample in a study of cytomegalovirus exposure and HLA in healthy donors. PCR was performed using 60 Vbeta and 13 Jbeta primers. Method: immunoSEQ multiplex PCR; TCRdb's copy keeps in-frame clones and lacks some. The table shows about 150,000 clones, with around 82% occurring only once. The source material was PBMCs. All receptors derive from a boy younger than 10 in good health and CMV-seronegative.

This clone was seen a handful of times. The V call is TRBV28, the J call TRBJ2-1; D perhaps matches TRBD2 (7 bases). This CDR3 region has 18 residues. V was cut by 4 bases and J by 9 bases, with 28 bases left in between. The V gene's germline CDR1 is MDHEN and CDR2 SYDVKM. In DNA form, the CDR3 reads TGTGCCAGCAGTTCCCCCGCGGGGGACTTGGCTGTCAGGGGTGAGCAGTTCTTC. As protein: CASSSPAGDLAVRGEQFF.

The rearrangement uses TRBV27 and TRBJ2-1; D gene unclear. This CDR3 is built from 12 residues. Germline V CDR1 and CDR2: MNHEY, SMNVEV (reference sequence). V was shortened by 5 bases and J by 9 bases, with 11 bases between the two germline ends. CDR3 nucleotides: TGTGCCAGCAGTAAATTGAGGTTTGAGCAGTTCTTC. Its protein product is CASSKLRFEQFF.

This sequence joins TRBV27 and TRBJ1-5; D not certain. V dropped 2 bases and J dropped 4 bases, with 6 bases sitting between them. The CDR3 consists of 13 residues. Germline loops: CDR1 MNHEY, CDR2 SMNVEV (reference sequence). The CDR3 nucleotides read TGTGCCAGCAGTTTAGAGGAGAATCAGCCCCAGCATTTT. This codes for CASSLEENQPQHF.

V and J are TRBV4-1 and TRBJ2-7, with TRBD2 identical over 8 bases. Trimming cost V 2 bases and J 4 bases; bases outside gene matches: 7. The germline gives CDR1 MGHRA, CDR2 YSYEKL. CDR3 length: 15 residues. CDR3 sequence: CASSQWRGALYEQYF. The CDR3 DNA sequence: TGCGCCAGCAGCCAATGGCGGGGGGCGCTTTACGAGCAGTACTTC.

J is TRBJ1-5 and V is TRBV23-1; 9 positions agree with TRBD1. TRBV23-1 is flagged as an ORF with uncertain function. This CDR3 has 17 residues. The V segment lost 0 bases and the J segment 1 base; nucleotides outside the gene matches: 4. The DNA of the CDR3 is TGCGCCAGCAGTCAATCCCTAGGACAGGGGAGCAATCAGCCCCAGCATTTT. It codes for CASSQSLGQGSNQPQHF.

The CDR3 spells CSVDRGLGSINTGELFF. The CDR3 bases are TGCAGCGTTGACAGGGGGTTGGGATCCATTAACACCGGGGAGCTGTTTTTT. The chain joins TRBV29-1 to TRBJ2-2; TRBD1 matches at 7 bases. V was pared by 3 bases and J by 2 bases, with 12 bases of the junction left unmatched. This CDR3 contains 17 residues. Germline loops: CDR1 SQVTM, CDR2 ANQGSEA.

This rearrangement joins TRBV19 to TRBJ2-3, with TRBD2 matching 11 bases. The V gene end was trimmed by 2 bases and the J gene end by 4 bases; junction bases not matched to a gene: 8. This CDR3 spans 17 amino acids. The germline V gene encodes CDR1 LNHDA and CDR2 SQIVND (reference sequence). The CDR3 here is CASSIITSGRISDTQYF. The CDR3 coding sequence is TGTGCCAGTAGTATAATTACTAGCGGGAGAATATCAGATACGCAGTATTTT. Complete variable domain (other parts from reference TRBV19 and TRBJ2-3): DGGITQSPKYLFRKEGQNVTLSCEQNLNHDAMYWYRQDPGQGLRLIYYSQIVNDFQKGDIAEGYSVSREKKESFPLTVTSAQKNPTAFYLCASSIITSGRISDTQYFGPGTRLTVL.

The chain combines TRBV6-1 with TRBJ1-1; a possible D gene is TRBD1 (5 bases). Germline loops: CDR1 MNHNS, CDR2 SASEGT. CDR3 length: 12 residues. Between the trimmed V and J ends, which lost 1 base and 10 bases, there was a span of 10 bases. As DNA, the CDR3 is TGTGCCAGCAGTGAAGAAGGGGTGGGAGCTTTCTTT. Translation: CASSEEGVGAFF.

The chain joins TRBV5-1 to TRBJ1-3; TRBD1 aligns across 7 bases. This CDR3 is 17 amino acids long. Germline CDR1 reads SGHRS; CDR2 reads YFSETQ. Trimming took 0 bases from V and 0 from J; bases not matched to a gene: 6. CDR3 bases: TGCGCCAGCAGCTTGGAGGGGACAGCCTACTCTGGAAACACCATATATTTT. This encodes CASSLEGTAYSGNTIYF.

This rearrangement joins TRBV19 to TRBJ2-3, with 11 bases identical to TRBD2. CDR3 length equals 16 residues. Trimming at V came to 1 base and at J to 3 bases, leaving 3 bases not matched to a gene. CDR1 is LNHDA, CDR2 SQIVND, per germline (reference sequence). The CDR3 DNA follows: TGTGCCAGTAGTATAGCGGCTAGCGGGAGGACAGATACGCAGTATTTT. Translation: CASSIAASGRTDTQYF.

The genes are TRBV5-1 and TRBJ2-4; 10 bases match TRBD2. V trimming: 2 bases; J trimming: 2 bases; junction bases outside the gene matches: 1. The CDR3 consists of 15 residues. Per the germline V gene, CDR1 is SGHRS and CDR2 is YFSETQ. The CDR3 protein is CASSLAGGPKNIQYF. The CDR3 DNA sequence: TGCGCCAGCAGCTTAGCGGGAGGGCCCAAAAACATTCAGTACTTC. The entire variable domain, with the rest obtained from reference TRBV5-1 and TRBJ2-4, is as follows: KAGVTQTPRYLIKTRGQQVTLSCSPISGHRSVSWYQQTPGQGLQFLFEYFSETQRNKGNFPGRFSGRQFSNSRSEMNVSTLELGDSALYLCASSLAGGPKNIQYFGAGTRLSVL.

The CDR3 spells CSVEGLLNTEAFF. CDR3 nucleotides: TGCAGCGTTGAAGGACTGCTGAACACTGAAGCTTTCTTT. J is TRBJ1-1 and V is TRBV29-1; D gene unclear. V lost 1 base and J 0 bases, leaving 6 bases between the germline ends. Germline V gene lookup returns CDR1 SQVTM and CDR2 ANQGSEA. The length of the CDR3 is 13 residues.

J is TRBJ1-5 and V is TRBV5-8; TRBD1 is a possible D gene (6 bases). There are 13 residues in the CDR3. Germline V CDR1 and CDR2: SGHTS, YDEGEE. Trimming stripped 1 base from V and 4 bases from J, with 6 bases between. The CDR3 reads CASSLTGNQPQHF. The CDR3 DNA reads TGTGCCAGCAGCTTGACAGGGAATCAGCCCCAGCATTTT.

V usage is TRBV6-5 and J usage is TRBJ1-5; D gene ambiguous. Trimming pared 4 bases from V and 3 bases from J, leaving 16 bases between. Germline V CDR1 and CDR2: MNHEY, SVGAGI. The CDR3 spans 16 residues. This chain's CDR3 is CASSSTDGGFNQPQHF. Here the CDR3 DNA reads TGTGCCAGCAGTTCTACGGACGGAGGGTTCAATCAGCCCCAGCATTTT.

V is TRBV27 and J is TRBJ2-7; TRBD2 matches at 8 bases. Losses at the gene ends were 2 bases for V and 5 bases for J; bases not matched to a gene: 14. The CDR3 runs 17 residues. CDR1 is MNHEY and CDR2 is SMNVEV in the germline V gene (reference sequence). The CDR3 DNA sequence: TGTGCCAGCAGTTTAACGATGCCGGTAGCGGGACCCCACGAGCAGTACTTC. It encodes CASSLTMPVAGPHEQYF.

The count of this clone is one. This sequence joins TRBV1 and TRBJ1-2. TRBV1 is given as a pseudogene. The CDR3 consists of 12 residues. The CDR3: CTSSQDVYGYTF. DNA of the CDR3: TGCACCAGCAGCCAAGACGTCTATGGCTACACCTTC.

This sequence joins TRBV5-1 and TRBJ2-3; perhaps TRBD1 as D (6 bases). The length of the CDR3 is 18 residues. CDR1 and CDR2 from the germline V gene are SGHRS and YFSETQ. The ends were cut back, 0 bases at V and 2 bases at J, with 19 bases in the middle. CDR3 sequence: CASSLGSTGPLYTDTQYF. The DNA of the CDR3 is TGCGCCAGCAGCTTGGGGTCTACAGGGCCACTATACACAGATACGCAGTATTTT.

V and J are TRBV28 and TRBJ2-3; TRBD1 agrees at 10 bases. Germline V gene data show CDR1 as MDHEN and CDR2 as SYDVKM. V shed 3 bases and J 4 bases; nucleotides not matched to a gene: 4. This CDR3 has 15 amino acids. CDR3 DNA: TGTGCCAGCAGTTTGGGGACAGGGGAATCAGATACGCAGTATTTT. Translating gives CASSLGTGESDTQYF.

Regarding this clone: One end of the junction varies from germline; a read error may be responsible. The chain combines TRBV30 with TRBJ1-2; TRBD1 matches 9 bases. Germline values: CDR1 GTSNPN, CDR2 SVGIG (reference sequence). CDR3 size: 13 residues. In DNA, the CDR3 is TGTGCCTGGAGTCAGGACAGGGGCGCATTCCCTTACTTC. Residues: CAWSQDRGAFPYF. Full variable domain (outside the CDR3, taken from reference TRBV30 and TRBJ1-2): SQTIHQWPATLVQPVGSPLSLECTVEGTSNPNLYWYRQAAGRGLQLLFYSVGIGQISSEVPQNLSASRPQDRQFILSSKKLLLSDSGFYLCAWSQDRGAFPYFGSGTRLTVV.

V and J are TRBV29-1 and TRBJ1-4, with 9 nucleotides matching TRBD1. This CDR3 comprises 15 residues. CDR1 SQVTM and CDR2 ANQGSEA come from the germline V gene. Trimming cost V 4 bases and J 2 bases; bases outside gene matches: 5. The CDR3 nucleotides read TGCAGCGTTGTAAACAGGGGGCATACTAATGAAAAACTGTTTTTT. Residues: CSVVNRGHTNEKLFF. The full variable domain, rest sourced from reference TRBV29-1 and TRBJ1-4, is SAVISQKPSRDICQRGTSLTIQCQVDSQVTMMFWYRQQPGQSLTLIATANQGSEATYESGFVIDKFPISRPNLTFSTLTVSNMSPEDSSIYLCSVVNRGHTNEKLFFGSGTQLSVL.

This chain joins TRBV18 and TRBJ1-1; D is perhaps TRBD1 (5 bases). The germline V gene encodes CDR1 KGHSH and CDR2 LQKENI. CDR3 length equals 13 residues. V lost 4 bases and J lost 1, with 7 bases in between. DNA for the CDR3: TGTGCCAGCTCACAGGGGCCGAACACTGAAGCTTTCTTT. Translating gives CASSQGPNTEAFF.

The chain uses TRBV29-1 and TRBJ2-6; possibly TRBD1 for D (5 bases). Trimming cost V 3 bases and J 0 bases, with 9 bases left between them. The CDR3 is 15 residues long. Germline CDR1 SQVTM, CDR2 ANQGSEA. CDR3 bases: TGCAGCGTTGAGACAGTCGGCTCTGGGGCCAACGTCCTGACTTTC. It specifies CSVETVGSGANVLTF.

The chain is built from TRBV27 and TRBJ2-1; 7 bases map to TRBD1. CDR1 MNHEY and CDR2 SMNVEV come from the germline V gene (reference sequence). Trimming removed 3 bases from V and 4 bases from J; junction bases left unmatched: 9. This CDR3 has 16 residues. CDR3 bases: TGTGCCAGCAGTTTTACCTCAGAGGGGGCTTACAATGAGCAGTTCTTC. Protein product: CASSFTSEGAYNEQFF.

The chain has TRBV5-1 and TRBJ2-5, with D possibly TRBD2 on 6 matching bases. Trimming shortened V by 3 bases and J by 4 bases, and 13 bases separated the two germline ends. The CDR3 extends over 14 amino acids. CDR1 SGHRS and CDR2 YFSETQ come from the germline V gene. The CDR3 spells CASSSGLGGETQYF. The CDR3 DNA sequence: TGCGCCAGCAGCTCCGGATTGGGGGGAGAGACCCAGTACTTC.

This sequence joins TRBV6-5 and TRBJ1-1, with 8 bases fitting TRBD1. The CDR3 has 16 amino acids. V shed 0 bases, J shed 7 bases, and the junction held 10 bases outside the gene matches. Germline loops: CDR1 MNHEY, CDR2 SVGAGI. CDR3 amino acids: CASSYSKVRGRDEAFF. In nucleotides, the CDR3 is TGTGCCAGCAGTTACTCGAAGGTCAGGGGGCGAGATGAAGCTTTCTTT.

The chain uses TRBV19 and TRBJ1-5; D not certain. V lost 4 bases, J lost 0 bases, and 7 bases lay in between. This CDR3 is 14 amino acids long. Per the germline V gene, CDR1 is LNHDA and CDR2 is SQIVND (reference sequence). The CDR3 DNA is TGTGCCAGTAGTACTTCAGATAGCAATCAGCCCCAGCATTTT. Translating it yields CASSTSDSNQPQHF.

This chain connects TRBV5-4 to TRBJ2-1, with TRBD2 matching 7 bases. The V and J ends lost 4 bases and 2 bases, in that order; junction bases with no gene match: 6. This CDR3 is 15 amino acids long. CDR1 SGHNT and CDR2 YYREEE come from the germline V gene (reference sequence). CDR3 residues: CASSPGLGTYNEQFF. CDR3 DNA: TGTGCCAGCAGCCCCGGACTAGGAACCTACAATGAGCAGTTCTTC.

V gene TRBV4-1 combines with J gene TRBJ1-3; no firm D call. The length of the CDR3 is 13 residues. From germline, CDR1 is MGHRA and CDR2 YSYEKL. The ends were cut back, 6 bases at V and 3 bases at J, with 9 bases in the middle. CDR3 region: CASRLIDGNTIYF. The CDR3 DNA reads TGCGCCAGCAGGCTCATAGATGGAAACACCATATATTTT.

The rearrangement uses TRBV4-1 and TRBJ2-1, with 7 positions matching TRBD2. CDR3 length: 17 amino acids. Germline loops: CDR1 MGHRA, CDR2 YSYEKL. Germline trimming cut 4 bases from V and 0 bases from J; bases unmatched to any gene: 9. The CDR3 region is CASSPWVGGSSYNEQFF. CDR3 nucleotide sequence: TGCGCCAGCAGCCCCTGGGTGGGCGGGAGCTCCTACAATGAGCAGTTCTTC.

J is TRBJ2-3 and V is TRBV13; D possibly corresponds to TRBD2 (5 bases). V was pared by 2 bases and J by 0 bases, with 6 bases between. Germline V lookup: CDR1 PRHDT, CDR2 FYEKMQ (reference sequence). The CDR3 covers 14 residues. The CDR3 DNA sequence: TGTGCCAGCAGCTTACGAGGGAGCACAGATACGCAGTATTTT. This sequence encodes CASSLRGSTDTQYF.

The chain joins TRBV28 to TRBJ2-1; D is possibly TRBD1 (6 bases). The ends were cut back, 8 bases at V and 11 bases at J, with 22 bases in the middle. CDR3 length: 14 amino acids. Germline CDR1 is MDHEN and CDR2 is SYDVKM. As DNA, the CDR3 is TGTGCCAGCGTTAGGGTTCAGGGGTCAGTCAAGCAGTTCTTC. This translates into CASVRVQGSVKQFF. The full variable domain, rest sourced from reference TRBV28 and TRBJ2-1, is DVKVTQSSRYLVKRTGEKVFLECVQDMDHENMFWYRQDPGLGLRLIYFSYDVKMKEKGDIPEGYSVSREKKERFSLILESASTNQTSMYLCASVRVQGSVKQFFGPGTRLTVL.